One sample yielded the 28 T cell receptor beta chains listed below, sequenced in a study of blood T cells in healthy people across ages. Combining a sample-barcoded 5' primer with a J-beta primer mix, a second PCR ran for 7 to 11 cycles. TCRdb itself ran the 5' RACE reads through MiXCR, one entry per CDR3 protein. The table has 1.5 million to 2 million distinct CDR3 sequences, roughly 30% seen once. The material sequenced was blood. The receptors were sampled from a woman between 25 and 40 years old in good health.

This clonotype was detected a few times. This sequence joins TRBV6-5 and TRBJ1-2; 9 bases fit TRBD1. Germline assignment: CDR1 MNHEY and CDR2 SVGAGI. This CDR3 has 16 residues. V gave up 4 bases and J gave up 0 bases; unmatched junction bases: 6. The CDR3 spells CASSSPRQGANYGYTF. CDR3 nucleotides: TGTGCCAGCAGTTCCCCCCGACAGGGGGCTAACTATGGCTACACCTTC.

The chain employs TRBV7-2 and TRBJ2-2; 7 bases align to TRBD2. V shed 1 base and J 6 bases; nucleotides not matched to a gene: 11. CDR1 is SGHTA, CDR2 FQGNSA, per germline. This CDR3 spans 17 amino acids. CDR3: CASSLGGGGGMAGELFF. DNA of the CDR3: TGTGCCAGCAGCTTAGGAGGTGGCGGGGGAATGGCCGGGGAGCTGTTTTTT.

This clonotype was detected a few times. The rearrangement links TRBV6-1 to TRBJ2-7; the match to TRBD2 covers 8 bases. V was clipped by 7 bases and J by 0 bases; unmatched bases: 8. Germline V lookup: CDR1 MNHNS, CDR2 SASEGT. This CDR3 has 15 residues. The CDR3 DNA follows: TGTGCCAGCAACCAACTAGCGGCGGGCTCCTACGAGCAGTACTTC. It is translated as CASNQLAAGSYEQYF.

This clonotype was counted between two and nine times. The chain links TRBV10-3 to TRBJ1-5; D gene unclear. The V end lost 2 bases, the J end lost 0 bases, and 8 bases lay between the germline ends. The CDR3 covers 15 residues. Germline lookup yields CDR1 ENHRY and CDR2 SYGVKD. CDR3 in DNA: TGTGCCATCAGTGAGCAGGTCCCTAGCAATCAGCCCCAGCATTTT. It yields the protein CAISEQVPSNQPQHF.

The chain is built from TRBV28 and TRBJ2-7; 7 nucleotides match TRBD2. Germline assignment: CDR1 MDHEN and CDR2 SYDVKM. The V gene end was trimmed by 4 bases and the J gene end by 2 bases; junction bases not matched to a gene: 8. This CDR3 is built from 15 residues. The CDR3 DNA reads TGTGCCAGCAGTTCCCGAGGGACTAAGGCCTACGAGCAGTACTTC. It codes for CASSSRGTKAYEQYF.

J is TRBJ2-5 and V is TRBV20-1; TRBD2 matches 8 bases. J gave up 4 bases and V 8 bases, and 12 bases lay outside the gene matches. This CDR3 is 14 amino acids long. The V gene's germline CDR1 is DFQATT and CDR2 SNEGSKA (reference sequence). CDR3 sequence: CSSGHSGALETQYF. In DNA, the CDR3 is TGCAGTTCAGGACATAGCGGGGCCCTAGAGACCCAGTACTTC.

The V call is TRBV14, the J call TRBJ2-3, with a possible D match to TRBD1 (6 bases). There are 18 residues in the CDR3. Trimming removed 2 bases at V and 0 bases at J, with 18 bases between. Looked up from germline, CDR1 is SGHDN and CDR2 is FVKESK. CDR3 sequence reads: CASSQSDRPRGSTDTQYF. CDR3 in DNA: TGTGCCAGCAGCCAATCAGACAGGCCCAGGGGAAGCACAGATACGCAGTATTTT.

The chain couples TRBV14 to TRBJ1-4; D perhaps matches TRBD1 (6 bases). Germline lookup yields CDR1 SGHDN and CDR2 FVKESK. The CDR3 sequence is 14 residues long. The ends were cut back, 4 bases at V and 8 bases at J, with 14 bases in the middle. DNA for the CDR3: TGTGCCAGCAGCCCCGGGACAACGGGGGAAAAACTGTTTTTT. This encodes CASSPGTTGEKLFF.

This clonotype was seen a handful of times. The V and J genes are TRBV5-1 and TRBJ2-3, with a tentative D call TRBD2 (6 bases). V was cut by 3 bases and J by 2 bases, with 19 bases left in between. Germline CDR1 is SGHRS and CDR2 is YFSETQ. The CDR3 is 17 amino acids. The CDR3, as DNA: TGCGCCAGCAGCTCGACCGCCCTAGGAGGGGTCACAGATACGCAGTATTTT. Translation gives CASSSTALGGVTDTQYF.

This clonotype was observed a handful of times. The CDR3 nucleotides are TGCGCCAGCAGCCCGGGGGAAGGGAAGGGCGAGCAGTACTTC. Translating gives CASSPGEGKGEQYF. The rearrangement links TRBV5-1 to TRBJ2-7; weak D call: TRBD2 (6 bases). CDR3 size: 14 residues. With 4 bases removed from V and 6 bases from J, the gap between germline ends came to 17 bases. CDR1 is SGHRS, CDR2 YFSETQ, per germline.

This clonotype was seen a few times. The rearrangement uses TRBV2 and TRBJ2-1; 9 bases align to TRBD2. This CDR3 has 14 residues. The junction had 7 bases not matched to a gene; V was cut back by 7 bases and J by 6 bases. In germline, CDR1 is SNHLY, CDR2 FYNNEI. The CDR3: CASKASGAFNEQFF. CDR3 bases: TGTGCCAGCAAGGCTAGCGGGGCTTTCAATGAGCAGTTCTTC. The full variable domain, completed using reference TRBV2 and TRBJ2-1, is EPEVTQTPSHQVTQMGQEVILRCVPISNHLYFYWYRQILGQKVEFLVSFYNNEISEKSEIFDDQFSVERPDGSNFTLKIRSTKLEDSAMYFCASKASGAFNEQFFGPGTRLTVL.

The chain is built from TRBV7-8 and TRBJ2-1; 7 nucleotides agree with TRBD2. The CDR3 is made up of 17 amino acids. Germline V lookup: CDR1 SGHVS, CDR2 FQNEAQ. J was trimmed by 2 bases and V by 1 base; bases with no gene match: 8. CDR3: CASSLVYLAEAYNEQFF. DNA of the CDR3: TGTGCCAGCAGCTTAGTATATCTAGCGGAAGCCTACAATGAGCAGTTCTTC.

Turning to this clonotype: At one of its ends the junction is not consistent with the germline gene, which may arise from a read error. The genes are TRBV20-1 and TRBJ2-1; perhaps TRBD1 as D (6 bases). This CDR3 is built from 15 residues. Germline CDR1 reads DFQATT; CDR2 reads SNEGSKA (reference sequence). The CDR3 protein is CSDRDLGGSYNEQFF. In DNA, the CDR3 is TGCAGTGATAGAGATTTAGGGGGATCCTACAATGAGCAGTTCTTC.

CDR3 loop: CASSVSPNEKLFF. CDR3 nucleotide sequence: TGTGCCAGCAGCGTGTCTCCTAATGAAAAACTGTTTTTT. The rearrangement uses TRBV9 and TRBJ1-4; D not resolved. Germline lookup yields CDR1 SGDLS and CDR2 YYNGEE. V was shortened by 2 bases and J by 3 bases, with 5 bases between the two germline ends. This CDR3 is built from 13 residues.

This chain connects TRBV6-6 to TRBJ1-6, with D perhaps TRBD1 (6 bases). Germline V lookup: CDR1 MNHNY, CDR2 SVGAGI (reference sequence). Trimming shortened V by 7 bases and J by 9 bases, and 16 bases separated the two germline ends. CDR3 size: 14 residues. This CDR3 reads CASKPGQGGSPLHF. DNA of the CDR3: TGTGCCAGCAAACCGGGACAAGGTGGTTCACCCCTCCACTTT.

Comments on this clonotype: A read error may account for a junction end that differs from germline. The J gene is TRBJ2-5, the V gene TRBV10-3, with 9 bases matching TRBD1. This CDR3 comprises 15 residues. Germline V gene data show CDR1 as ENHRY and CDR2 as SYGVKD. CDR3 DNA sequence: TGTGCCGTCAGAGAACCCACAGGGGGCTATGGGGAGCAGTACTTC. It translates to CAVREPTGGYGEQYF.

The rearrangement uses TRBV10-3 and TRBJ2-7; 8 nucleotides align to TRBD2. Germline assignment: CDR1 ENHRY and CDR2 SYGVKD. This CDR3 contains 14 residues. V was pared by 7 bases and J by 6 bases, with 11 bases of the junction left unmatched. In nucleotides, the CDR3 is TGTGCCATCAACCCGGGACTAGGCTCTCGCGAGCAGTACTTC. It translates to CAINPGLGSREQYF.

The CDR3: CSASGLAGLHNEQFF. The CDR3 DNA reads TGCAGTGCTAGTGGGCTAGCGGGATTACATAATGAGCAGTTCTTC. This sequence joins TRBV20-1 and TRBJ2-1; 9 bases are a match to TRBD2. Germline values: CDR1 DFQATT, CDR2 SNEGSKA (reference sequence). There are 15 residues in the CDR3. The V segment lost 3 bases and the J segment 7 bases; nucleotides outside the gene matches: 10.

The chain employs TRBV5-1 and TRBJ1-5; D gene ambiguous. Trimming removed 0 bases at V and 1 base at J, with 8 bases between. In germline, CDR1 is SGHRS, CDR2 YFSETQ. The CDR3 consists of 15 residues. DNA of the CDR3: TGCGCCAGCAGCTTGGATGACGGAAGCAATCAGCCCCAGCATTTT. This codes for CASSLDDGSNQPQHF.

This clonotype has a count of ten or more. J is TRBJ2-5 and V is TRBV29-1; D is perhaps TRBD1 or TRBD2 (5 bases each). CDR1 and CDR2 from the germline V gene are SQVTM and ANQGSEA. The CDR3 has 13 amino acids. Between the trimmed V and J ends, which lost 3 bases and 3 bases, there was a span of 11 bases. CDR3 nucleotides: TGCAGCGTTGACAGGGACCCCAAAGAGACCCAGTACTTC. This sequence encodes CSVDRDPKETQYF.

J is TRBJ2-1 and V is TRBV7-9, with D uncertain. V dropped 6 bases and J dropped 5 bases, with 11 bases sitting between them. Germline loops: CDR1 SEHNR, CDR2 FQNEAQ (reference sequence). CDR3 size: 13 residues. The CDR3 loop is CASRRDGHNEQFF. The CDR3 DNA reads as TGTGCCAGCAGACGAGACGGACACAATGAGCAGTTCTTC.

The J gene is TRBJ2-1, the V gene TRBV29-1; 9 bases fit TRBD2. The V segment lost 7 bases and the J segment 7 bases; nucleotides outside the gene matches: 14. Germline lookup yields CDR1 SQVTM and CDR2 ANQGSEA. The CDR3 is 15 residues long. CDR3 protein: CSAGLARAPLNEQFF. DNA for the CDR3: TGCAGCGCCGGACTAGCGAGAGCCCCCCTGAATGAGCAGTTCTTC.

The V and J genes are TRBV3-1 and TRBJ1-6; D uncertain. Germline-derived CDR1 and CDR2 are LGHDT and YNNKEL (reference sequence). Trimming shortened V by 2 bases and J by 14 bases, and 10 bases separated the two germline ends. The CDR3 runs 12 residues. CDR3 sequence (DNA): TGTGCCAGCAGCCAAACCGACTCGGCCCTCCACTTT. Amino acid sequence: CASSQTDSALHF.

The chain couples TRBV29-1 to TRBJ2-1; TRBD1 matches 9 bases. Germline V gene data show CDR1 as SQVTM and CDR2 as ANQGSEA. The CDR3 extends over 12 amino acids. V lost 7 bases and J lost 11; bases outside the gene matches: 9. The CDR3 here is CSAGQGLGKQFF. CDR3 nucleotide sequence: TGCAGCGCAGGACAGGGGCTGGGTAAGCAGTTCTTC.

This clonotype has a handful of counts. The J gene is TRBJ1-4, the V gene TRBV11-2; D not resolved. Germline assignment: CDR1 SGHAT and CDR2 FQNNGV. With 5 bases removed from V and 0 bases from J, the gap between germline ends came to 13 bases. This CDR3 contains 16 residues. The CDR3 region is CASSPGSSATNEKLFF. DNA of the CDR3: TGTGCCAGCAGCCCCGGGTCAAGCGCAACTAATGAAAAACTGTTTTTT.

The chain combines TRBV20-1 with TRBJ2-7; 7 bases are shared with TRBD1. Per germline, CDR1 DFQATT and CDR2 SNEGSKA (reference sequence). Trimming removed 5 bases from V and 1 base from J; junction bases left unmatched: 2. The CDR3 runs 12 residues. The CDR3 DNA follows: TGCAGTGCTGACAGGGAGTCCTACGAGCAGTACTTC. It codes for CSADRESYEQYF.

As to this clonotype: Just one base apart from a much larger clone, this may be a read error. The V and J genes are TRBV2 and TRBJ2-3, with TRBD1 matching over 7 bases. Germline V CDR1 and CDR2: SNHLY, FYNNEI. V was clipped by 3 bases and J by 0 bases; unmatched bases: 9. The CDR3 covers 17 residues. The CDR3 DNA reads TGTGCCAGCAGTGACTCTGGACAGGAGCCTAGCACAGATACGCAGTATTTT. The encoded protein is CASSDSGQEPSTDTQYF.

This clonotype was found a few times. The rearrangement links TRBV6-1 to TRBJ2-5, with D perhaps TRBD1 or TRBD2 (5 bases each). V gave up 6 bases and J gave up 1 base, with 12 bases separating them. Looked up from germline, CDR1 is MNHNS and CDR2 is SASEGT. The CDR3 has 14 residues. CDR3 region: CASRPGPTQETQYF. The CDR3 coding sequence is TGTGCCAGCAGGCCGGGACCGACCCAAGAGACCCAGTACTTC.